The TCR beta chain under discussion was sequenced for a study of cytomegalovirus exposure and HLA in healthy donors. The V segment lost 4 bases and the J segment 1 base; nucleotides outside the gene matches: 4. The CDR3 consists of 15 residues. Germline V CDR1 and CDR2: SGHRS, YFSETQ. Study-wide results and caveats: Specificity for CMV antigens was confirmed in vitro for a few of the CMV-associated chains.

A multiplex PCR was run with 60 Vbeta primers and 13 Jbeta primers. Clones were read by immunoSEQ multiplex PCR, and TCRdb kept only the in-frame ones, dropping some. This repertoire shows under 110,000 clones, around three quarters found once; its top ten account for around 5.8%. Worth noting for this clone: Its antigen is currently unknown. This sample also contains other DNA sequences that code for the same CDR3.

It was healthy bone marrow donors who served as donors. The source material was PBMCs. The clonotype was recovered from a woman aged 45-65 years in good health and CMV-seropositive. V usage is TRBV5-1 and J usage is TRBJ2-5, with 10 bases identical to TRBD1. This chain's CDR3 is CASSLGDRGQETQYF. The CDR3 bases are TGCGCCAGCAGCCTAGGGGACAGGGGCCAAGAGACCCAGTACTTC. Filled out from reference TRBV5-1 and TRBJ2-5, the complete variable domain reads KAGVTQTPRYLIKTRGQQVTLSCSPISGHRSVSWYQQTPGQGLQFLFEYFSETQRNKGNFPGRFSGRQFSNSRSEMNVSTLELGDSALYLCASSLGDRGQETQYFGPGTRLLVL.